The clone carrying this T cell receptor beta chain has a handful of counts. The antigen is unknown. The data were obtained in a study of identical twins. Findings and caveats of the study: Out-of-frame alpha sequences shared by twins showed excess low generation probability. Twin sharing of out-of-frame TCR alpha was underestimated by models in monozygotic pairs.

Germline V CDR1 and CDR2: SGHDN, FVKESK. V lost 4 bases and J lost 7; bases outside the gene matches: 9. This CDR3 contains 15 residues. TCRdb re-called the 5' RACE reads with MiXCR, one entry per CDR3 protein. The sample has some 600,000 distinct CDR3 sequences; about 7% are singletons. This sample also belongs to another study, concerning yellow fever vaccine responses in identical twins.

Sequenced: PBMCs. The chain carries TRBV14 and TRBJ1-3, with 8 bases fitting TRBD1. This clonotype was sampled from a woman younger than 30 in good health. CDR3 protein: CASSRGQVFRNTIYF. The CDR3 coding sequence is TGTGCCAGCAGCCGGGGACAGGTCTTCAGGAACACCATATATTTT.